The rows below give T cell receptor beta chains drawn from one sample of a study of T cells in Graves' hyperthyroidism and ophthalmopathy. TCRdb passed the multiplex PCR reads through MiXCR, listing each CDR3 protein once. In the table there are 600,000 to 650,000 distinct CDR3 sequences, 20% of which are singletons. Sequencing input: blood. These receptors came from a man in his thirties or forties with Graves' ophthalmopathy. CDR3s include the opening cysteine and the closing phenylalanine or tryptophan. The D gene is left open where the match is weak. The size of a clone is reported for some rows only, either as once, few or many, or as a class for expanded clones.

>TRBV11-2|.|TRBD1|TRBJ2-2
TGTGCCAGCAGCCGGGACAGGGGGAACACCGGGGAGCTGTTTTTT
CASSRDRGNTGELFF
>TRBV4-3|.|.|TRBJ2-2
TGCGCCAGCAGTGGGAGGAGCGGCGGGGAGCTGTTTTTT
CASSGRSGGELFF
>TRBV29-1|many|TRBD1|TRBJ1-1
TGCAGCGTGGCCCGGGACAGGGGGCTGAACACTGAAGCTTTCTTT
CSVARDRGLNTEAFF
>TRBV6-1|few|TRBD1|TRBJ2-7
TGTGCCAGCAGTGAAGCGCAGGGGGTCTACGAGCAGTACTTC
CASSEAQGVYEQYF
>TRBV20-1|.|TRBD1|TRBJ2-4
TGCAGTGGCCACCGACAGGGGAGCAAAAACATTCAGTACTTC
CSGHRQGSKNIQYF
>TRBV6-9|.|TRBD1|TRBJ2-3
TGTGCCAGCAGTTCTGGCTCTACAGGGGGGACAGATACGCAGTATTTT
CASSSGSTGGTDTQYF
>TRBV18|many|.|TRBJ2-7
TGTGCCAGCTCCCCGGAGGGACAGACCCTAGCCGAGCAGTACTTC
CASSPEGQTLAEQYF
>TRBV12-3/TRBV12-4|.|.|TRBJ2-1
TGTGCCAGCAGTTTAGAAGGGTACCATGAGCAGTTCTTC
CASSLEGYHEQFF
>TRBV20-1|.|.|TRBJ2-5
TGCAGTGCTGGGCTCGGCAGGGCGGGAGAGACCCAGTACTTC
CSAGLGRAGETQYF
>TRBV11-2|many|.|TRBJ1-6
TGTGCCAGCAGCTTAGATCGTTGGGCAGGGCGGCCTTCACCCCTCCACTTT
CASSLDRWAGRPSPLHF
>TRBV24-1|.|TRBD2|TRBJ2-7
TGTGCCACCAGCTTCCCGGGACTAGCGGGAGTTAACCACGAGCAGTACTTC
CATSFPGLAGVNHEQYF
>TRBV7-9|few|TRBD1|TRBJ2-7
TGTGCCAGCAGCCACACTGGGACAGACTTTAGCTACGAGCAGTACTTC
CASSHTGTDFSYEQYF
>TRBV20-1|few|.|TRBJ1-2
TGCAGTGCTAGAGGGGGACTAACCCCTAACTATGGCTACACCTTC
CSARGGLTPNYGYTF
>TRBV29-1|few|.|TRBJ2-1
TGCAGCGTCCGCTTCGCGGGTGGGGAGCCCCCCAATGAGCAGTTCTTC
CSVRFAGGEPPNEQFF
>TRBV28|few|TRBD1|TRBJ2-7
TGTGCCACTCAACAAGGACAGGGTATTTCCTACGAGCAGTACTTC
CATQQGQGISYEQYF